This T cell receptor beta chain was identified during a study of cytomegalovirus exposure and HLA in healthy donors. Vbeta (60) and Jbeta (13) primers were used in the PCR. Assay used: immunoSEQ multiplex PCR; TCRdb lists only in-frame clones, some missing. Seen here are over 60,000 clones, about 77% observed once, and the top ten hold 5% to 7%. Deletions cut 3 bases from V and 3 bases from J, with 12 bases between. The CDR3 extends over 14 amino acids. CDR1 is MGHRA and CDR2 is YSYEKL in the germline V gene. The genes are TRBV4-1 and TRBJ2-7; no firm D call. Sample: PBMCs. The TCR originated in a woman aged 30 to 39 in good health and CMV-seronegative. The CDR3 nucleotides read TGCGCCAGCAGCCAGGGCCAGCTTAACTACGAGCAGTACTTC. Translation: CASSQGQLNYEQYF.